Listed here are 28 T cell receptor beta chains from one sample, sequenced in a study of blood T cells in healthy people across ages. It was with a sample-barcoded 5' primer and a J-beta primer mix that a second PCR of about 6 to 12 cycles was run. TCRdb used MiXCR to reprocess the 5' RACE reads, holding one entry per CDR3 protein. The sample has roughly 700,000 distinct CDR3 sequences; 49% are singletons. Sequencing was carried out using blood. These receptors all stem from a woman aged 55-69 years in good health.

Comments on this clonotype: One junction end does not reproduce the germline sequence, and a read error may be involved. J is TRBJ2-3 and V is TRBV7-2; 7 bases are shared with TRBD1. Germline-derived CDR1 and CDR2 are SGHTA and FQGNSA. The CDR3 is 15 amino acids. As DNA, the CDR3 is TGTCCCAGCAGCAACAGACAGGGTCTGGCAGATACGCAGTATTTT. Its protein is CPSSNRQGLADTQYF.

This clonotype occurred many times. The chain is built from TRBV29-1 and TRBJ2-1, with 11 bases that match TRBD2. CDR1 is SQVTM, CDR2 ANQGSEA, per germline. V lost 6 bases, J lost 10 bases, and 8 bases stayed unmatched. The CDR3 sequence is 13 residues long. The CDR3: CSVHSGRAGEQFF. The DNA for the CDR3 is TGCAGCGTCCATAGCGGGAGGGCCGGGGAGCAGTTCTTC.

Comments on this clonotype: A much larger clone lies a single base off, so this may be a read error. V is TRBV7-2 and J is TRBJ2-5; D may correspond to TRBD1 or TRBD2 (6 bases each). Germline CDR1 reads SGHTA; CDR2 reads FQGNSA. This CDR3 has 15 residues. V was cut by 5 bases and J by 5 bases, with 18 bases left in between. The CDR3 DNA sequence: TGTGCCAGCAGCCCGGGACTGGGGGCGGATGAGACCCAGTACTTC. It yields the protein CASSPGLGADETQYF. The full variable domain, rest sourced from reference TRBV7-2 and TRBJ2-5, is GAGVSQSPSNKVTEKGKDVELRCDPISGHTALYWYRQSLGQGLEFLIYFQGNSAPDKSGLPSDRFSAERTGGSVSTLTIQRTQQEDSAVYLCASSPGLGADETQYFGPGTRLLVL.

The chain joins TRBV4-1 to TRBJ2-7, with unresolved D. The CDR3 loop spans 13 amino acids. Germline V gene sequence: CDR1 MGHRA, CDR2 YSYEKL. Trimming took off 0 bases at V and 2 bases at J, with 5 bases between the two ends. The CDR3 here is CASSQDIAYEQYF. CDR3 DNA sequence: TGCGCCAGCAGCCAAGACATCGCCTACGAGCAGTACTTC.

This clonotype was recorded a few times. This rearrangement joins TRBV6-2 or TRBV6-3 to TRBJ2-1, with TRBD2 matching over 8 bases. The CDR3 is made up of 15 amino acids. Germline V gene sequence: CDR1 MNHEY, CDR2 SVGEGT. V was pared by 5 bases and J by 2 bases, with 5 bases of the junction left unmatched. The CDR3 DNA sequence: TGTGCCAGCAGTGCGAGCGGGAGACCCTACAATGAGCAGTTCTTC. Translation gives CASSASGRPYNEQFF.

V gene TRBV20-1 combines with J gene TRBJ1-5, with D possibly TRBD1 on 6 matching bases. The CDR3 loop spans 14 amino acids. The germline V gene encodes CDR1 DFQATT and CDR2 SNEGSKA (reference sequence). Deletions cut 0 bases from V and 4 bases from J, with 10 bases between. The CDR3 nucleotides read TGCAGTGCTAGAGATCATCAGGGGAATCAGCCCCAGCATTTT. This translates into CSARDHQGNQPQHF.

The rearrangement joins TRBV20-1 to TRBJ2-7, with D perhaps assigned TRBD1 or TRBD2 (5 bases each). The CDR3 covers 14 residues. Germline-derived CDR1 and CDR2 are DFQATT and SNEGSKA (reference sequence). The ends were cut back, 2 bases at V and 0 bases at J, with 11 bases in the middle. As DNA, the CDR3 is TGCAGTGCTAGACACGGGGCAAACTCCTACGAGCAGTACTTC. Translated: CSARHGANSYEQYF.

The V call is TRBV29-1, the J call TRBJ1-2; 12 bases line up with TRBD1. CDR3 size: 13 residues. Germline trimming cut 3 bases from V and 8 bases from J; bases unmatched to any gene: 4. CDR1 and CDR2 from the germline V gene are SQVTM and ANQGSEA. The CDR3 coding sequence is TGCAGCGTTGACGGGACAGGGGGCCGAGGCTACACCTTC. As protein: CSVDGTGGRGYTF.

The chain employs TRBV7-2 and TRBJ2-3; no clear D gene. CDR1 is SGHTA, CDR2 FQGNSA, per germline. This CDR3 has 14 amino acids. Trimming cost V 6 bases and J 1 base, with 11 bases left between them. This chain's CDR3 is CASSVTRRTDTQYF. As DNA, the CDR3 is TGTGCCAGCAGTGTCACCCGCCGCACAGATACGCAGTATTTT.

The chain carries TRBV20-1 and TRBJ1-1; D possibly corresponds to TRBD1 (5 bases). CDR3 length: 13 residues. The V and J ends lost 5 bases and 5 bases respectively, with 15 bases between them. Germline CDR1 and CDR2: DFQATT and SNEGSKA (reference sequence). In nucleotides, the CDR3 is TGCAGTGCTCGGGGGGGATTGAGGACTGAAGCTTTCTTT. Translating gives CSARGGLRTEAFF.

This clonotype was seen a few times. This chain joins TRBV20-1 and TRBJ2-5, with TRBD1 identical over 9 bases. The CDR3 extends over 14 amino acids. The germline gives CDR1 DFQATT, CDR2 SNEGSKA (reference sequence). Germline trimming cut 5 bases from V and 4 bases from J; bases unmatched to any gene: 8. CDR3 sequence (DNA): TGCAGTGCTGCCCCGGGACAGGGAAGAGAGACCCAGTACTTC. It translates to CSAAPGQGRETQYF.

This clonotype was seen a single time. This chain connects TRBV7-2 to TRBJ2-3, with 10 bases matching TRBD1. CDR1 is SGHTA and CDR2 is FQGNSA in the germline V gene. After removal of 5 bases from V and 3 bases from J, the junction contained 8 bases not matched to a gene. The CDR3 is made up of 16 amino acids. CDR3 coding DNA: TGTGCCAGCAGCACCCAACCGGACAGGGGGACAGATACGCAGTATTTT. Encoded protein: CASSTQPDRGTDTQYF.

This chain joins TRBV5-1 and TRBJ2-6; maybe TRBD2 (6 bases). The tail of the sequence fits TRBJ2-7 better, so the J call may be wrong. The length of the CDR3 is 16 residues. In germline, CDR1 is SGHRS, CDR2 YFSETQ. In DNA form, the CDR3 reads TGCGCCAGCACCTTACTCGTCGGGGGTGGATCCTACGAGCAGTACTTC. Its protein product is CASTLLVGGGSYEQYF.

On this clonotype: The junction departs from the called germline gene at one end, perhaps through a read error. The rearrangement joins TRBV7-2 to TRBJ2-1, with TRBD1 as a possible D gene (6 bases). Germline CDR1 reads SGHTA; CDR2 reads FQGNSA. CDR3 size: 16 residues. The CDR3 nucleotides are TGTGCCAACAGCTTAGCCGCAGGGGCTAGATACAATGAGCAGTTCTTC. Amino acids: CANSLAAGARYNEQFF.

CDR3 nucleotide sequence: TGTGCCAAGCCTGACAGACGTGAGAGCTCCTACGAGCAGTACTTC. It encodes CAKPDRRESSYEQYF. The rearrangement uses TRBV10-3 and TRBJ2-7; tentative D call: TRBD1 (5 bases). CDR3 length: 15 amino acids. Germline V gives CDR1 ENHRY, CDR2 SYGVKD. V was cut by 10 bases and J by 0 bases, with 19 bases left in between.

The chain links TRBV6-2 or TRBV6-3 to TRBJ2-7; the match to TRBD2 covers 10 bases. V shed 0 bases and J 10 bases; nucleotides not matched to a gene: 18. Germline V gene data show CDR1 as MNHEY and CDR2 as SVGEGT. The length of the CDR3 is 18 residues. In DNA form, the CDR3 reads TGTGCCAGCAGTTACTCGCCTAGCGGGAGAGGGGGAAGAGAGTCCCAGTACTTC. It encodes CASSYSPSGRGGRESQYF.

This rearrangement joins TRBV27 to TRBJ2-5; D is ambiguous. Trimming left V 4 bases short and J 3 bases short, with 21 bases between. In germline, CDR1 is MNHEY, CDR2 SMNVEV (reference sequence). The CDR3 totals 17 residues. CDR3 protein: CASSSARPSRAEETQYF. The DNA for the CDR3 is TGTGCCAGCAGTTCGGCACGTCCATCTAGGGCGGAAGAGACCCAGTACTTC.

The V call is TRBV25-1, the J call TRBJ1-1, with D hard to call. CDR1 and CDR2 (germline): MGHDK, SYGVNS. Trimming removed 5 bases from V and 2 bases from J, with 3 bases in between. This CDR3 region has 11 residues. In nucleotides, the CDR3 is TGTGCCAGCAGTTTCAACACTGAAGCTTTCTTT. Its translation: CASSFNTEAFF.

The CDR3: CASSYRKYEQYF. In DNA form, the CDR3 reads TGTGCCAGCAGTTACAGGAAGTACGAGCAGTACTTC. V and J are TRBV28 and TRBJ2-7; perhaps TRBD1 as D (5 bases). The CDR3 runs to 12 residues. CDR1 is MDHEN, CDR2 SYDVKM, per germline. Trimming left V 4 bases short and J 4 bases short, with 8 bases between.

This clonotype has a count of ten or more. V and J are TRBV29-1 and TRBJ2-3; 11 positions match TRBD2. CDR3 size: 15 residues. Germline V gives CDR1 SQVTM, CDR2 ANQGSEA. V was clipped by 7 bases and J by 6 bases; unmatched bases: 12. The CDR3 nucleotides are TGCAGCGACTCCGGGACTAGCGGTTTCGTCGATACGCAGTATTTT. Protein sequence: CSDSGTSGFVDTQYF.

The chain employs TRBV3-1 and TRBJ2-3, with 8 bases fitting TRBD1. Germline V gives CDR1 LGHDT, CDR2 YNNKEL (reference sequence). The CDR3 is 17 residues long. Losses at the gene ends were 0 bases for V and 10 bases for J; bases not matched to a gene: 15. CDR3 protein: CASSQDRTGLTRAAQYF. DNA for the CDR3: TGTGCCAGCAGCCAAGACCGGACAGGGCTCACTAGAGCGGCGCAGTATTTT.

This sequence joins TRBV7-2 and TRBJ2-1, with TRBD2 matching 14 bases. TRBJ2-7 explains the end of the DNA better; the J call may be wrong. The V gene's germline CDR1 is SGHTA and CDR2 FQGNSA. The CDR3 extends over 18 amino acids. The CDR3 is CASSLFGKGLAGANEQYF. The CDR3, as DNA: TGTGCCAGCAGCTTATTCGGGAAGGGACTAGCGGGAGCTAATGAGCAGTACTTC.

This clonotype has a handful of counts. In DNA form, the CDR3 reads TGTGCCAGCAGTGCCGGTCTAGCGGGAGGGCCTTACGAGCAGTACTTC. It encodes CASSAGLAGGPYEQYF. The chain couples TRBV28 to TRBJ2-7; 12 nucleotides agree with TRBD2. Trimming took 5 bases from V and 4 from J; bases not matched to a gene: 9. CDR1 MDHEN and CDR2 SYDVKM come from the germline V gene. The CDR3 extends over 16 amino acids.

This chain links TRBV7-9 with TRBJ2-7; D remains ambiguous. The germline V and J ends were trimmed by 5 bases and 0 bases, with 17 bases remaining between them. The CDR3 is 16 residues long. The germline V gene encodes CDR1 SEHNR and CDR2 FQNEAQ (reference sequence). As DNA, the CDR3 is TGTGCCAGCAGCCCCTGGGGATCTATACGCTCCTACGAGCAGTACTTC. It translates to CASSPWGSIRSYEQYF.

Regarding this clonotype: One end of the junction varies from germline; a read error may be responsible. The chain has TRBV10-3 and TRBJ1-2; D is uncertain. CDR1 and CDR2 from the germline V gene are ENHRY and SYGVKD. The CDR3 spans 14 residues. CDR3 sequence: CATSDLALNYGYTF. CDR3 DNA: TGTGCCACCAGTGACCTGGCCCTGAACTATGGCTACACCTTC.

This clonotype was seen a handful of times. The CDR3 loop reads CATSDETGFGDTQYF. CDR3 DNA: TGTGCCACCAGTGACGAAACAGGGTTCGGAGATACGCAGTATTTT. V and J are TRBV24-1 and TRBJ2-3; a weak D match, TRBD1 (6 bases). Trimming removed 4 bases at V and 5 bases at J, with 15 bases between. The CDR3 is made up of 15 amino acids. The germline V gene has CDR1 KGHDR and CDR2 SFDVKD.

The V gene is TRBV29-1, the J gene TRBJ2-4; 8 bases agree with TRBD1. The J call may be in error: the DNA end matches TRBJ2-7 better. This CDR3 has 13 residues. Germline V gene lookup returns CDR1 SQVTM and CDR2 ANQGSEA. CDR3 amino acids: CSGWTGLNYEQYF. DNA of the CDR3: TGCAGCGGATGGACAGGGCTGAACTACGAGCAGTACTTC.

The chain carries TRBV20-1 and TRBJ1-2; D is uncertain. Germline V gene sequence: CDR1 DFQATT, CDR2 SNEGSKA (reference sequence). V was trimmed by 3 bases and J by 4 bases, leaving 12 bases between them. The CDR3 loop spans 13 amino acids. CDR3 amino acids: CSASRERLYGYTF. DNA of the CDR3: TGCAGTGCTAGTCGAGAAAGACTCTATGGCTACACCTTC.